This TCR beta chain appears in the sequencing data of a study of T-cell reconstitution after alpha-beta-depleted transplantation in children. This sample's TCRbeta library carried unique molecular identifier barcodes. One entry per CDR3 protein, called by TCRdb with MiXCR from the PCR reads. This table has about 230,000 distinct CDR3 sequences, roughly a tenth appearing once. This clonotype was counted ten times or more. Specimen: PBMCs from the stem cell graft donor, collected from the stem cell graft. The clonotype comes from a human donor who donated a stem cell graft to a child with SCID.

The CDR3 nucleotides are TGCGCCAGCAGCAGAGGACAGGGGGCGAACACTGAAGCTTTCTTT. Its translation is CASSRGQGANTEAFF. The gene calls are TRBV5-1 and TRBJ1-1, with TRBD1 matching over 11 bases. The CDR3 length is 15 residues. The junction had 3 bases not matched to a gene; V was cut back by 4 bases and J by 1 base. Germline assignment: CDR1 SGHRS and CDR2 YFSETQ.